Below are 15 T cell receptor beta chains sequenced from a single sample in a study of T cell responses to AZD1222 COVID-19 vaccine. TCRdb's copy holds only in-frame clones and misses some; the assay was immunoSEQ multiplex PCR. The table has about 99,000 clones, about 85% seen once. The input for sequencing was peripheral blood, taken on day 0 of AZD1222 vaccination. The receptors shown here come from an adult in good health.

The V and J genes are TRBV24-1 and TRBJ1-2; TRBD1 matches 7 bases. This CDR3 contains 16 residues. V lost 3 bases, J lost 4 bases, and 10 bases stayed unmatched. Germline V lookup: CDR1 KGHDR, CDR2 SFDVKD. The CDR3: CATSDGRGPRGYGYTF. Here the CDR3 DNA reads TGTGCCACCAGTGATGGGAGGGGGCCGCGAGGCTATGGCTACACCTTC.

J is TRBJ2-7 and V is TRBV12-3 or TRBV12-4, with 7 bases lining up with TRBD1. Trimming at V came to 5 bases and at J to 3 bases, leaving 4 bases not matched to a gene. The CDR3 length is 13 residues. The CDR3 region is CASSLQGIYEQYF. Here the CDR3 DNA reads TGTGCCAGCAGTCTACAGGGGATCTACGAGCAGTACTTC.

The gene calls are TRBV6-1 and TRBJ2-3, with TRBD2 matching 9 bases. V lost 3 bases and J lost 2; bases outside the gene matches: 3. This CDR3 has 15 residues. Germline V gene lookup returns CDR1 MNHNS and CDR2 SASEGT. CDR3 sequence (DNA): TGTGCCAGCAGTGAGACTAGCGGATACACAGATACGCAGTATTTT. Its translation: CASSETSGYTDTQYF.

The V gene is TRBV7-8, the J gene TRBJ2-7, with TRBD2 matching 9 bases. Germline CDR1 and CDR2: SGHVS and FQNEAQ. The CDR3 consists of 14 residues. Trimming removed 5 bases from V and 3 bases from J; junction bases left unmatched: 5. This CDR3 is CASSVLAGYYEQYF. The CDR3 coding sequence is TGTGCCAGCAGCGTTCTAGCGGGGTACTACGAGCAGTACTTC.

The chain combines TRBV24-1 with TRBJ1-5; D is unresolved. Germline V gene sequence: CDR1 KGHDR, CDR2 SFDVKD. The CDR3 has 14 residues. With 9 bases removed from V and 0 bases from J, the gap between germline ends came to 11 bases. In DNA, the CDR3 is TGTGCCACCTCCGAGGTTTATAGCAATCAGCCCCAGCATTTT. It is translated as CATSEVYSNQPQHF.

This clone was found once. The CDR3, as DNA: TGTGCCAGTAGTACAATCCAGGCTCAGCCCCAGCATTTT. Protein sequence: CASSTIQAQPQHF. The V gene is TRBV19, the J gene TRBJ1-5; D is uncertain. Trimming removed 4 bases at V and 6 bases at J, with 10 bases between. This CDR3 spans 13 amino acids. CDR1 and CDR2 from the germline V gene are LNHDA and SQIVND (reference sequence).

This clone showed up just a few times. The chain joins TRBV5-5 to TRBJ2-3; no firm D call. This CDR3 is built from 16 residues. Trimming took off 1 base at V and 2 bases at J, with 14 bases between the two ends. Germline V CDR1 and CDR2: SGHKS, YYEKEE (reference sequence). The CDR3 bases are TGTGCCAGCAGCTTGTTATTTGGCTCCCTCACAGATACGCAGTATTTT. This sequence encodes CASSLLFGSLTDTQYF.

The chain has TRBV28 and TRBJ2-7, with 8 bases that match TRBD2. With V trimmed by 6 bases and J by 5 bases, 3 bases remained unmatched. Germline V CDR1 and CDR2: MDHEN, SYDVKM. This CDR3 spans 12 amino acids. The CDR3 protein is CASSSGRDEQYV. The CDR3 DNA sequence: TGTGCCAGCAGCTCCGGGAGGGACGAGCAGTACGTC.

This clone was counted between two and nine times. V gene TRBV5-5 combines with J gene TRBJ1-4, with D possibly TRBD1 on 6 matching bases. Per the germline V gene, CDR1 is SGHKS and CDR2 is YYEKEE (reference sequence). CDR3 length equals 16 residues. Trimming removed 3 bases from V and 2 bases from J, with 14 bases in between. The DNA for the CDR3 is TGTGCCAGCAGCTCCCCGGGACATCTCACTAATGAAAAACTGTTTTTT. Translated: CASSSPGHLTNEKLFF.

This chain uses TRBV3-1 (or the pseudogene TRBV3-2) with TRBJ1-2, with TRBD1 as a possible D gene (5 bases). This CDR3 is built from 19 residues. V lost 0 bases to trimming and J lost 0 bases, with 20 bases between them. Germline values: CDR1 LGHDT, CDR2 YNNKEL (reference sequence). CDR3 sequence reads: CASSQDGILDSYTNYGYTF. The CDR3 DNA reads TGTGCCAGCAGCCAAGATGGGATTTTAGACAGTTACACTAACTATGGCTACACCTTC.

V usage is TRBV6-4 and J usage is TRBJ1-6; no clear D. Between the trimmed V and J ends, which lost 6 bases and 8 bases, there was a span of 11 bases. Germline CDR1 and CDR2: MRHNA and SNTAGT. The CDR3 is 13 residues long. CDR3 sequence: CASSPDGYSPLHF. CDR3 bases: TGTGCCAGCAGCCCGGACGGATATTCACCCCTCCACTTT.

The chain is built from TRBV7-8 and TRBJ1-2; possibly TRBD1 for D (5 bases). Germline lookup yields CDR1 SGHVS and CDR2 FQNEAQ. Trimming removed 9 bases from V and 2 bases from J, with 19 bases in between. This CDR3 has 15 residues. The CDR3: CASTPSLGGNYGYTF. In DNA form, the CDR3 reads TGTGCCAGTACCCCCTCCCTCGGGGGGAACTATGGCTACACCTTC.

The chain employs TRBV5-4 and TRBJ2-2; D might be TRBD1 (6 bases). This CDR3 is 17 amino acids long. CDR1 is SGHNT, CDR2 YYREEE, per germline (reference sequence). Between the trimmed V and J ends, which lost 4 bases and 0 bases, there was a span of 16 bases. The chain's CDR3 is CASSPDPWTANTGELFF. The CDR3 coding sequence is TGTGCCAGCAGCCCGGACCCGTGGACAGCGAACACCGGGGAGCTGTTTTTT.

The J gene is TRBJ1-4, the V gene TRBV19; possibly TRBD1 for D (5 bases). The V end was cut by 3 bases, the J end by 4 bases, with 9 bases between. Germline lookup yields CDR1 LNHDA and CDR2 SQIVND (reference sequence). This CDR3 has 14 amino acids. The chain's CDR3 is CASSIIGDNEKLFF. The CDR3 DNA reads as TGTGCCAGTAGTATCATAGGGGATAATGAAAAACTGTTTTTT.

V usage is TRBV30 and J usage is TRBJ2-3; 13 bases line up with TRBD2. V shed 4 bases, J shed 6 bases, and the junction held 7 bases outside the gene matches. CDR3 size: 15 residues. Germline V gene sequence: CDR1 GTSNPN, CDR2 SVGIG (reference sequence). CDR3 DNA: TGTGCCTGGACGCACGGGACTAGCGGGACGGATACGCAGTATTTT. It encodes CAWTHGTSGTDTQYF.